This TCR beta chain was profiled in a study of CD8 T cells in Susac syndrome. On the study more broadly: Within the sequenced Susac syndrome patient group, roughly 6 exhibited active disease and fewer than ten were in remission. Overall study findings and caveats: As acknowledged by the study, its TCR sequencing and HLA analysis included a relatively small number of individuals.

The CDR3 length is 18 residues. Trimming cost V 2 bases and J 4 bases, with 24 bases left between them. Per germline, CDR1 MNHEY and CDR2 SVGEGT. Random hexamers were used to reverse transcribe the RNA input (0.5 to 1 ug). immunoSEQ multiplex PCR amplified TCR beta CDR3 across 54 Vbeta, 13 Jbeta. TCRdb redid the calling of the immunoSEQ multiplex PCR reads with MiXCR, one entry per CDR3 protein. Of 67,000 or so distinct CDR3 sequences listed, about 92% are singletons. As for this clonotype: The antigen remains undetermined.

The clonotype was recovered from a human donor with Susac syndrome. The material sequenced was CD4+ T cells from PBMCs. The rearrangement links TRBV6-2 or TRBV6-3 to TRBJ2-7; perhaps TRBD2 as D (6 bases). The CDR3 loop is CASSYELAGRLSRYEQYF. CDR3 DNA sequence: TGTGCCAGCAGTTACGAACTAGCTGGTAGACTTTCGAGATACGAGCAGTACTTC.